This TCR beta chain was recovered during a study of OX40 agonist ivuxolimab in advanced cancers. Turning to the overall study: Ivuxolimab was a fully human IgG2 agonistic monoclonal antibody targeting the costimulatory receptor OX40 (CD134). Peripheral TCRbeta sequencing was intended to test whether TCR sequence diversity was altered and clonal T-cell expansion was caused by ivuxolimab. The monotherapy dose-escalation portion (N ≈ 56 patients) of the phase I ivuxolimab trial is reported in the paper. Intravenous ivuxolimab was administered to patients every 2 weeks at six dose levels: 0.01, 0.1, 0.3, 1.5, 3 and 10 mg/kg. Prior anti-PD-1, anti-PD-L1 or anti-CTLA-4 therapy was permitted, and checkpoint inhibitors had been received by about 44% of dose-escalation patients. Of the roughly 51 patients in dose escalation, about 20 had hepatocellular carcinoma, some 15 had melanoma, 9 had renal cell carcinoma and 9 had head and neck cancer. Partial responses occurred in three dose-escalation patients: two with cutaneous melanoma and one with hepatocellular carcinoma. In the dose-escalation cohort, around four fifths of patients were male, and the mean age was around 60 years, with a range of roughly 23 to 85. Results the study describes overall, beyond this receptor: Partial responders in the 0.1-3.0 mg/kg groups had among the lowest normalized peripheral clonal expansion, especially among CD8+ T cells. Low levels of normalized T-cell clonal expansion were also shown by some nonresponding patients. After ivuxolimab, CD8+ T cells had more expanded clones than CD4+ T cells on average. At doses from 0.1 to 3.0 mg/kg, clonal expansion was seen in both CD4+ and CD8+ blood T cells between baseline and week 6. Antigen specificity was not determined for the clonally expanded peripheral T cells.

To sequence the TCRbeta CDR3 region, genomic DNA was isolated from the sorted cells. The immunoSEQ Assay was used to sequence the TCRbeta CDR3 regions. Not all clones reach the TCRdb copy of this immuneACCESS table, which keeps in-frame sequences only. Checked studies attribute under half of the gap to unresolved V genes and leave the rest unexplained. This sample comprises some 80,000 clones, 85% of them detected only once. Of the sample, roughly 0.7% falls within the top ten clones. Patients with autoimmune disease history or receiving systemic immunosuppression were excluded from the trial. Peripheral blood for TCR sequencing was collected from all dose cohorts at baseline, on cycle 4 day 1, and on cycle 7 day 1. The samples were drawn from a first-in-human, open-label, multicenter phase I dose-escalation trial of ivuxolimab. Adults with locally advanced or metastatic melanoma, renal cell, hepatocellular, or head and neck squamous cell carcinoma were enrolled in the trial. Before TCR sequencing, CD4+ T cells and CD8+ T cells from peripheral blood were sorted into separate populations.

Worth noting for this clone: No antigen is known for it. No quality values exist for individual bases; no much larger clone is one base distant.

Here V drops 3 bases and J drops 9 bases, and the junction holds 13 bases not matched to any gene. Sequences SGHAT (CDR1) and FQNNGV (CDR2) are obtained from the germline V gene. The CDR3 starts with the cysteine, ends with the phenylalanine, and has 16 residues. Of the read, only the CDR3 DNA is kept; its 48 bases are in frame from base 1. The origin of this receptor is an adult with an advanced solid tumor such as melanoma, head and neck, liver or kidney cancer. The sample consisted of CD4+ or CD8+ T cells sorted from blood, taken in a trial of the OX40 agonist ivuxolimab. Recombination linked TRBV11-2 to TRBJ2-1; TRBD2 aligns with 8 central bases. The CDR3 region has the sequence CASSLRGAGGGGEQFF. The bases read TGTGCCAGCAGCTTGCGGGGCGCGGGGGGCGGCGGTGAGCAGTTCTTC.